This TCR beta chain is drawn from a study of immune cell composition in non-small cell lung cancer. Turning to the study itself: Histologic subtype was mainly adenocarcinoma or squamous cell carcinoma. Findings and caveats of the study: Clones >0.5% enriched in tumour were rarer in adenocarcinoma (about 33%) than squamous (roughly 75%). Tumour TCR-beta clonality showed no significant link to smoking pack-years.

Only in-frame clones appear in the TCRdb table, and some are missing; sequencing was by immunoSEQ multiplex PCR. The repertoire includes about 6,100 clones, under 75% of them detected once, and 5.8% sits in the top ten. Normal lung was taken at the farthest possible site, at least 3 cm from tumour. Template was genomic DNA from frozen, unsorted single-cell suspensions. Regarding this clone: Its target is not known.

The CDR3 has 17 residues. The germline gives CDR1 SGHAT, CDR2 FQNNGV. Trimming cost V 3 bases and J 1 base; bases outside gene matches: 4. The receptor comes from a human donor with non-small cell lung cancer. The specimen sequenced was non-adjacent lung tissue. The rearrangement uses TRBV11-2 and TRBJ2-5; the match to TRBD2 covers 14 bases. The CDR3 DNA reads as TGTGCCAGCAGCTTCGCCGGGACTAGCGGGGGCCAAGAGACCCAGTACTTC. This gives the protein CASSFAGTSGGQETQYF.